The source of this T cell receptor (beta chain) is a study of OX40 agonist ivuxolimab in advanced cancers. Study results and limitations: Which antigen the expanded peripheral T cells recognized is unknown.

The CDR3 runs 12 residues. The germline gives CDR1 SGHTS, CDR2 YDEGEE. The V end lost 0 bases, the J end lost 10 bases, and 10 bases lay between the germline ends. Using immunoSEQ multiplex PCR, the repertoire was profiled, and TCRdb retains in-frame clones only, with some absent. Of fewer than 140,000 clones listed, approximately 90% are singletons. To note about this clone: The antigen is not known.

The rearrangement joins TRBV5-8 to TRBJ1-1, with D unclear. Sequencing used CD4+ or CD8+ T cells sorted from blood, obtained in a trial of the OX40 agonist ivuxolimab. The sequence was obtained from an adult with an advanced solid tumor such as melanoma, head and neck, liver or kidney cancer. CDR3 nucleotides: TGTGCCAGCAGCTTGGTGGGTAATTTAGCTTTCTTT. This codes for CASSLVGNLAFF.